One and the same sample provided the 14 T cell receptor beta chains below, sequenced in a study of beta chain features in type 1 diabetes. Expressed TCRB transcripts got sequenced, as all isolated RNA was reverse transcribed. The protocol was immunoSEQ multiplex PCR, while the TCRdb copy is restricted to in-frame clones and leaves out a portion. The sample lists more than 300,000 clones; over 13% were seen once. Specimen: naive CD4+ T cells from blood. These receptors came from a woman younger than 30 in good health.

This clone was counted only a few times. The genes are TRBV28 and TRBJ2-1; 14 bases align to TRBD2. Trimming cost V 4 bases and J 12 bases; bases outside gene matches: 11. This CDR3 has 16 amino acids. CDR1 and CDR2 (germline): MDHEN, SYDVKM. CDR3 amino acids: CASSYPGTSGSFGQFF. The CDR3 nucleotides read TGTGCCAGCAGTTACCCCGGGACTAGCGGGAGTTTCGGGCAGTTCTTC.

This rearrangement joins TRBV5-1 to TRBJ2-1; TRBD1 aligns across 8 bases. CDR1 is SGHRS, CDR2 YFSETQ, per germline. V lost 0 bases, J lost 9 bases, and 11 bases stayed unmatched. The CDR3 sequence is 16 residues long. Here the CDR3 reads CASSLAPGQGQGEQFF. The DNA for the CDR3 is TGCGCCAGCAGCTTGGCTCCTGGACAGGGTCAGGGTGAGCAGTTCTTC.

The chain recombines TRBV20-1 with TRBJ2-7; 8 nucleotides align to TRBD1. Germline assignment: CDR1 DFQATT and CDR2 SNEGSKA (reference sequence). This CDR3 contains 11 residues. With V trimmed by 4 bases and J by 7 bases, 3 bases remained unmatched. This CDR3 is CSATRGQEQYF. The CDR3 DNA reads TGCAGTGCTACCAGGGGGCAGGAGCAGTACTTC.

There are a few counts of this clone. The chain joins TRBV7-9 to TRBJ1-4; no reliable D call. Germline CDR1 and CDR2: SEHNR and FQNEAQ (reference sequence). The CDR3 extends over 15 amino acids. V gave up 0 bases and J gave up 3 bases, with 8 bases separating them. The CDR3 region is CASSLASVPNEKLFF. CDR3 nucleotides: TGTGCCAGCAGCTTAGCCTCCGTCCCTAATGAAAAACTGTTTTTT.

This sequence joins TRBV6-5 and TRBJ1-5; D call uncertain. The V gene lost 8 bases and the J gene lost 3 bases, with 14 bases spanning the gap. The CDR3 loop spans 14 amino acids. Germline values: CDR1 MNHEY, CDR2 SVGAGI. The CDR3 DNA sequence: TGTGCCAGCTCAGATTCTCTTGCCAATCAGCCCCAGCATTTT. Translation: CASSDSLANQPQHF.

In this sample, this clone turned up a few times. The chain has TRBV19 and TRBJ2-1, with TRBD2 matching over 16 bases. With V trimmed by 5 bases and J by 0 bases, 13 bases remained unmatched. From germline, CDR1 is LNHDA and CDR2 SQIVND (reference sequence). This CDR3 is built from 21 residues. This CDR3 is CASSPRPGLAGGRGSYNEQFF. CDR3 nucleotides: TGTGCCAGTAGTCCCCGACCGGGACTAGCGGGAGGGCGGGGCTCCTACAATGAGCAGTTCTTC.

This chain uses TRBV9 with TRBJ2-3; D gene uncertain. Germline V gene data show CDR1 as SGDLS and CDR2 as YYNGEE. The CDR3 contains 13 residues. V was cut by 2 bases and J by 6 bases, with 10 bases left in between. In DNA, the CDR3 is TGTGCCAGCAGCGTCGGAGTGACCGATACGCAGTATTTT. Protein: CASSVGVTDTQYF.

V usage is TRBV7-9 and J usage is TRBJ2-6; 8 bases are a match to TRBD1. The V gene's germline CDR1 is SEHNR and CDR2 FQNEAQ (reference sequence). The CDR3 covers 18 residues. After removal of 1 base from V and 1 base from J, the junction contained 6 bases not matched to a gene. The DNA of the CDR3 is TGTGCCAGCAGCTTAGGGTCAGGGGGCAATTCTGGGGCCAACGTCCTGACTTTC. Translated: CASSLGSGGNSGANVLTF.

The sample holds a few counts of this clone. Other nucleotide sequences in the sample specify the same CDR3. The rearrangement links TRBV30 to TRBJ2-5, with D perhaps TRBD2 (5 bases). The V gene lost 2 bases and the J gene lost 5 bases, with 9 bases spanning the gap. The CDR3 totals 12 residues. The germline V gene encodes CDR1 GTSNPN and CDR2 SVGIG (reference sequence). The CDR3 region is CAWSRGSETQYF. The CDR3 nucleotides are TGTGCCTGGAGTCGGGGAAGCGAGACCCAGTACTTC.

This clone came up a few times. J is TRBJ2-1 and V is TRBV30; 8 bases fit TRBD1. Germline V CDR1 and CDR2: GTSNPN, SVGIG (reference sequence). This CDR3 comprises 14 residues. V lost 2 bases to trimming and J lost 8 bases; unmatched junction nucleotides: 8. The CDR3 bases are TGTGCCTGGAGTAAAGGGACAGGTAACGATGAGCAGTTCTTC. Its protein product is CAWSKGTGNDEQFF.

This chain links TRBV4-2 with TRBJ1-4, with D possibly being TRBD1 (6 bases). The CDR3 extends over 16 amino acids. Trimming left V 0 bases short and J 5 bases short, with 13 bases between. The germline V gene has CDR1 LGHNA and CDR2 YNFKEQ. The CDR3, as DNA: TGTGCCAGCAGCCAAGATCCGGGACACCGGAATGAAAAACTGTTTTTT. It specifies CASSQDPGHRNEKLFF.

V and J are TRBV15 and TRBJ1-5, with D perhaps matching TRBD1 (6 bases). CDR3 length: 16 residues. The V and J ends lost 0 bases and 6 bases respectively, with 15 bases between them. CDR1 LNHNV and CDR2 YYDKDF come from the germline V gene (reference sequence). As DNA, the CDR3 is TGTGCCACCAGCAGAGACGGCAGGGGAAACAGTCAGCCCCAGCATTTT. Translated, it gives CATSRDGRGNSQPQHF.

The CDR3 is CASSPPGLAGTDTQYF. DNA for the CDR3: TGCGCCAGCAGCCCCCCGGGACTAGCAGGCACAGATACGCAGTATTTT. V usage is TRBV5-1 and J usage is TRBJ2-3; 9 bases map to TRBD2. This CDR3 contains 16 residues. With 4 bases clipped from V and 1 base from J, the junction kept 7 bases outside the gene matches. Germline V gene lookup returns CDR1 SGHRS and CDR2 YFSETQ.

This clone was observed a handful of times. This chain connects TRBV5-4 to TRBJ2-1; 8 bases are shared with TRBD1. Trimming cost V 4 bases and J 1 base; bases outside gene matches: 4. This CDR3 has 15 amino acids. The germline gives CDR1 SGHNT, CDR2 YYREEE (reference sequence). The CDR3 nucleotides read TGTGCCAGCAGCCGGGACAGGAGATCCTACAATGAGCAGTTCTTC. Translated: CASSRDRRSYNEQFF.